Listed below are T cell receptor beta chains from one sample, sequenced in a study of shared T cell receptors in the human thymus. TCRdb's table, derived via immunoSEQ multiplex PCR, lists solely in-frame clones and lacks some. Counted here are more than 550,000 clones, 70% to 90% occurring once; the ten biggest clones make up over 0.008%. These data were also filed under a second study, of human thymus T cells.

The sequenced sample was thymocytes. These receptor sequences come from a girl less than two years old with a congenital heart defect. Each CDR3 is given with its conserved first and last residue. Each record gives: J gene, V gene, clone size, D gene, CDR3 protein, CDR3 DNA. D genes are given only for firm matches. Clone size is shown for a subset of rows, as once, few, many or a class of expanded clone.

>TRBJ1-6|TRBV5-6|-|-
CASSFDFSGNSPLHF
TGTGCCAGCAGCTTCGATTTCTCAGGAAATTCACCCCTCCACTTT
>TRBJ1-2|TRBV10-2|-|TRBD1
CASQTGSNYGYTF
TGCGCCAGCCAGACAGGGAGCAACTATGGCTACACCTTC
>TRBJ1-1|TRBV28|-|TRBD1
CASSFFDRAGTEAFF
TGTGCCAGCAGTTTTTTTGACAGGGCGGGAACTGAAGCTTTCTTT
>TRBJ1-5|TRBV15|-|TRBD1
CATSRRQGGQPQHF
TGTGCCACCAGCAGAAGACAGGGAGGTCAGCCCCAGCATTTT
>TRBJ1-1|TRBV5-1|-|-
CASSWRGSNTEAFF
TGCGCCAGCAGCTGGAGGGGTTCGAACACTGAAGCTTTCTTT
>TRBJ2-7|TRBV2|-|TRBD2
CASSWGGTYEQYF
TGTGCCAGCAGTTGGGGGGGTACCTACGAGCAGTACTTC
>TRBJ1-2|TRBV7-2|-|TRBD1
CASSSRTGQNNYGYTF
TGTGCCAGCAGCTCGCGGACAGGGCAAAATAACTATGGCTACACCTTC
>TRBJ2-7|TRBV4-1|-|TRBD2
CASSQRGELGEQYF
TGCGCCAGCAGCCAACGGGGGGAGCTCGGCGAGCAGTACTTC
>TRBJ2-5|TRBV2|-|-
CARNTDRKKQETQYF
TGTGCCAGAAACACAGACAGGAAGAAACAAGAGACCCAGTACTTC
>TRBJ1-2|TRBV19|-|-
CASSDSLGPNYGYTF
TGTGCCAGTAGTGACAGCTTAGGGCCTAACTATGGCTACACCTTC
>TRBJ1-2|TRBV10-3|once|TRBD1
CAISEGTGGYGYTF
TGTGCCATCAGTGAAGGGACAGGGGGCTATGGCTACACCTTC
>TRBJ2-7|TRBV28|-|TRBD1
CASRRQGPYEQYF
TGTGCCAGCAGACGACAGGGGCCCTACGAGCAGTACTTC
>TRBJ2-5|TRBV2|-|-
CASSEAGWTQYF
TGTGCCAGCAGTGAAGCGGGCTGGACCCAGTACTTC
>TRBJ1-1|TRBV7-8|few|TRBD1
CASSLQTGTGGRVEAFF
TGTGCCAGCAGTTTGCAAACCGGGACAGGGGGAAGGGTTGAAGCTTTCTTT
>TRBJ1-6|TRBV28|-|-
CASQGEGRGNSPLHF
TGTGCCAGCCAAGGGGAGGGGAGAGGTAATTCACCCCTCCACTTT
>TRBJ1-1|TRBV21-1|-|-
CASSKLTRRGGVNTEAFF
TGTGCCAGCAGCAAGCTGACACGGCGGGGGGGTGTGAACACTGAAGCTTTCTTT
>TRBJ2-7|TRBV25-1|-|TRBD1
CASSEFLTGAREQYF
TGTGCCAGCAGTGAATTCTTGACAGGGGCCCGCGAGCAGTACTTC
>TRBJ2-1|TRBV18|-|TRBD2
CASSLNSGGAHEQFF
TGTGCCAGCTCACTTAATAGCGGGGGGGCGCATGAGCAGTTCTTC
>TRBJ2-5|TRBV7-9|once|-
CASRDYRRETQYF
TGTGCCAGCAGGGATTACAGGAGAGAGACCCAGTACTTC
>TRBJ2-3|TRBV4-1|few|TRBD2
CASSQGGGVDTQYF
TGCGCCAGCAGCCAAGGGGGGGGTGTGGATACGCAGTATTTT
>TRBJ2-2|TRBV15|-|TRBD2
CATSRTHPGTSGGENTGELFF
TGTGCCACCAGCAGAACTCACCCCGGGACTAGCGGGGGCGAGAACACCGGGGAGCTGTTTTTT
>TRBJ2-5|TRBV5-1|-|-
CASSLAQVAGEETQYF
TGCGCCAGCAGCTTGGCCCAAGTAGCAGGGGAGGAGACCCAGTACTTC
>TRBJ1-5|TRBV19|few|-
CASIPGGHPYSNQPQHF
TGTGCCAGTATTCCGGGGGGCCATCCTTATAGCAATCAGCCCCAGCATTTT
>TRBJ1-1|TRBV9|-|-
CASSQFRDMNTEAFF
TGTGCCAGCAGCCAATTCCGGGACATGAACACTGAAGCTTTCTTT
>TRBJ2-2|TRBV15|-|-
CATKREPLAGELFF
TGTGCCACCAAAAGGGAGCCCTTGGCCGGGGAGCTGTTTTTT
>TRBJ2-5|TRBV10-2|-|TRBD1
CASSESAGTGEKETQYF
TGCGCCAGCAGTGAGTCCGCGGGGACAGGGGAGAAAGAGACCCAGTACTTC
>TRBJ1-1|TRBV5-1|few|-
CASSSIYRRTEAFF
TGCGCCAGCAGCTCCATTTATAGGAGGACTGAAGCTTTCTTT
>TRBJ1-6|TRBV28|-|-
CASSFWENSPLHF
TGTGCCAGCAGTTTCTGGGAGAATTCACCCCTCCACTTT
>TRBJ1-1|TRBV6-5|-|-
CASSYSLGGAQAFF
TGTGCCAGCAGTTACTCTCTTGGGGGGGCGCAGGCTTTCTTT
>TRBJ1-3|TRBV7-2|-|TRBD1
CASSAIDRDTIYF
TGTGCCAGCAGCGCCATCGACAGGGACACCATATATTTT
>TRBJ2-7|TRBV7-8|once|-
CASSPQGWRGPPYEQYF
TGTGCCAGCAGCCCGCAGGGCTGGCGGGGGCCGCCCTACGAGCAGTACTTC
>TRBJ1-2|TRBV2|-|TRBD1
CASRAGTVVYGYTF
TGTGCCAGCAGAGCCGGGACAGTTGTCTATGGCTACACCTTC
>TRBJ1-1|TRBV2|-|-
CASRVGSYQVADRAEAFF
TGTGCCAGCAGAGTTGGTAGTTACCAAGTAGCTGATCGGGCTGAAGCTTTCTTT
>TRBJ2-7|TRBV6-6|-|TRBD1
CASSNGRGPYEQYF
TGTGCCAGCAGTAACGGCAGGGGGCCGTACGAGCAGTACTTC
>TRBJ2-7|TRBV4-2|-|-
CASSQNTAGEQYF
TGTGCCAGCAGCCAAAACACCGCGGGCGAGCAGTACTTC
>TRBJ1-2|TRBV28|-|TRBD1
CASSLWPDRVGDGYTF
TGTGCCAGCAGTTTATGGCCCGACAGGGTGGGGGATGGCTACACCTTC
>TRBJ1-2|TRBV7-2|-|TRBD1
CASSLPGQGYGYTF
TGTGCCAGCAGCTTGCCGGGACAGGGCTATGGCTACACCTTC
>TRBJ1-3|TRBV30|-|TRBD1
CAWSPTFRGRNTIYF
TGTGCCTGGAGTCCAACCTTCAGGGGGAGAAACACCATATATTTT
>TRBJ1-2|TRBV5-1|-|-
CASSLAILGQPNYGYTF
TGCGCCAGCAGCTTGGCCATATTAGGACAGCCAAACTATGGCTACACCTTC
>TRBJ2-3|TRBV5-6|-|TRBD2
CASSLLSSGGAGDTQYF
TGTGCCTCCAGCTTACTGTCTAGCGGGGGGGCCGGAGATACGCAGTATTTT
>TRBJ2-7|TRBV2|-|-
CASRAHLAGAFVEQYF
TGTGCCAGCAGGGCCCACCTCGCGGGGGCCTTTGTCGAGCAGTACTTC
>TRBJ1-6|TRBV15|-|TRBD1
CATSRDRGPIKDSPLHF
TGTGCCACCAGCAGAGACAGGGGGCCAATTAAGGATTCACCCCTCCACTTT
>TRBJ1-4|TRBV19|-|-
CASYFRGYPPTNEKLFF
TGTGCCAGCTATTTCAGGGGATACCCCCCGACTAATGAAAAACTGTTTTTT
>TRBJ1-6|TRBV10-3|-|-
CAISEGGLERSPLHF
TGTGCCATCAGTGAGGGGGGCCTAGAGCGTTCACCCCTCCACTTT
>TRBJ1-5|TRBV15|-|-
CATSTTGQGMSMQPQHF
TGTGCCACCAGCACGACGGGGCAGGGGATGAGTATGCAGCCCCAGCATTTT
>TRBJ2-1|TRBV6-5|-|-
CASSYDSRFNEQFF
TGTGCCAGCAGTTACGACAGTAGGTTCAATGAGCAGTTCTTC
>TRBJ2-6|TRBV7-6|once|TRBD1
CASSLVTGRIAPISLGANVLTF
TGTGCCAGCAGCTTAGTGACAGGGAGAATTGCCCCAATCTCTCTCGGGGCCAACGTCCTGACTTTC
>TRBJ1-1|TRBV18|-|-
CASSLLAPGPQNTEAFF
TGTGCCAGCTCGCTGTTGGCCCCTGGCCCCCAGAACACTGAAGCTTTCTTT
>TRBJ2-7|TRBV5-6|-|-
CASSSTDLDSYNIPKQYF
TGTGCCAGCAGCTCCACGGACCTTGACAGTTACAACATCCCCAAGCAGTACTTC
>TRBJ1-2|TRBV27|-|-
CASSPRREGNYGYTF
TGTGCCAGCAGCCCCAGGAGGGAGGGGAACTATGGCTACACCTTC
>TRBJ2-2|TRBV7-9|-|-
CASSLELEAENTGELFF
TGTGCCAGCAGCTTAGAGCTCGAGGCAGAAAACACCGGGGAGCTGTTTTTT
>TRBJ1-1|TRBV7-8|-|-
CASSLVKGVLWDTEAFF
TGTGCCAGCAGCTTAGTCAAGGGAGTCTTATGGGACACTGAAGCTTTCTTT
>TRBJ1-2|TRBV7-9|-|TRBD1
CASSLDRGYGYTF
TGTGCCAGCAGCTTAGACAGGGGATATGGCTACACCTTC